The clone carrying this T cell receptor beta chain was detected only once. Germline-derived CDR1 and CDR2 are SGHTA and FQGTGA. This CDR3 has 15 amino acids. Trimming took 5 bases from V and 6 from J; bases not matched to a gene: 3. This sample is drawn from a study of blood T cell repertoires in COVID-19. Looking at the study overall: The study drew acute and convalescent COVID-19 samples from the United States, Italy and Spain.

This table comes from immunoSEQ multiplex PCR, and its TCRdb copy is limited to in-frame clones, with some not included. The table records approximately 170,000 clones, 70% to 80% of them present only once. Donors were grouped by their self-reported clinical history. Sequenced: PBMCs or T cells enriched from blood (not recorded which). The rearrangement uses TRBV7-3 and TRBJ2-3; 15 positions match TRBD2. This sequence was found in a woman in her 70s in a cohort exposed to, infected with or recovered from COVID-19 (not recorded which). The CDR3 nucleotides are TGTGCCAGCAGCCCAGGGACTAGCGGGAGGGATACGCAGTATTTT. The encoded protein is CASSPGTSGRDTQYF. The complete variable domain, with remaining parts taken from reference TRBV7-3 and TRBJ2-3, reads GAGVSQTPSNKVTEKGKYVELRCDPISGHTALYWYRQSLGQGPEFLIYFQGTGAADDSGLPNDRFFAVRPEGSVSTLKIQRTERGDSAVYLCASSPGTSGRDTQYFGPGTRLTVL.